Listed here are 19 T cell receptor beta chains from one sample, sequenced in a study of vaccination and CD4 T cells after COVID-19. Their antigens are not known. Treatment denoted: approximately 11-day PBMC culture with coronavirus spike peptide pools or control peptides (ViraFEST assay). An Oncomine TCR Beta short-read assay was used to sequence the DNA from cultured CD4+ T cells. TCRdb re-called the PCR reads through MiXCR, storing one row per CDR3 protein. The data contain approximately 10,000 distinct CDR3 sequences, 45% of them singletons. The starting material was cultured CD4+ T cells from blood, obtained after SARS-CoV-2 vaccination. The receptors shown here come from a human donor with COVID-19.

A note on this clonotype: The junction shows a germline mismatch at one end, possibly a read error. The chain carries TRBV11-2 and TRBJ1-2; 7 bases line up with TRBD1. Germline CDR1 and CDR2: SGHAT and FQNNGV. This CDR3 has 13 amino acids. The CDR3 sequence is CASSVDRAGGYTF. The CDR3 nucleotides read TGTGCCAGCAGCGTAGACAGGGCTGGCGGCTACACCTTC.

This clonotype was counted between two and nine times. The chain has TRBV7-2 and TRBJ1-5; perhaps TRBD1 as D (5 bases). The germline gives CDR1 SGHTA, CDR2 FQGNSA. The V gene lost 4 bases and the J gene lost 6 bases, with 25 bases spanning the gap. This CDR3 comprises 18 residues. The CDR3 DNA follows: TGTGCCAGCAGCTCGACGGGCGGGGGTCCCCGGGGCGCTCAGCCCCAGCATTTT. Residues: CASSSTGGGPRGAQPQHF.

This clonotype was counted only a few times. The chain recombines TRBV7-2 with TRBJ2-7; D is perhaps TRBD1 (6 bases). The germline V and J ends were trimmed by 5 bases and 0 bases, with 14 bases remaining between them. CDR1 is SGHTA and CDR2 is FQGNSA in the germline V gene. There are 15 residues in the CDR3. CDR3 residues: CASSGERGSSYEQYF. CDR3 bases: TGTGCCAGCAGCGGAGAGAGGGGGTCCTCCTACGAGCAGTACTTC.

The chain carries TRBV11-2 and TRBJ1-6; TRBD1 is a possible D gene (5 bases). This CDR3 has 17 amino acids. Trimming pared 3 bases from V and 0 bases from J, leaving 12 bases between. The V gene's germline CDR1 is SGHAT and CDR2 FQNNGV. The CDR3 here is CASSLPQGNSYNSPLHF. In DNA, the CDR3 is TGTGCCAGCAGCTTGCCCCAGGGAAACTCCTATAATTCACCCCTCCACTTT.

This clonotype has only a few counts. The V and J genes are TRBV10-2 and TRBJ2-7; tentative D call: TRBD1 (6 bases). This CDR3 spans 14 amino acids. V was clipped by 1 base and J by 5 bases, with 12 bases between them. Germline CDR1 WSHSY, CDR2 SAAADI. CDR3 sequence (DNA): TGCGCCAGCAGTGAGTTAGGGTGGGACAACGAGCAGTACTTC. Protein: CASSELGWDNEQYF.

The CDR3 protein is CASSEWASGGREQFF. In nucleotides, the CDR3 is TGTGCCAGCAGTGAATGGGCTAGCGGGGGAAGGGAGCAGTTCTTC. The V and J genes are TRBV25-1 and TRBJ2-1; 10 bases are shared with TRBD2. Germline V gives CDR1 MGHDK, CDR2 SYGVNS. The CDR3 length is 15 residues. Germline trimming cut 1 base from V and 10 bases from J; bases unmatched to any gene: 7.

This clonotype appeared a few times. This chain uses TRBV6-2 or TRBV6-3 with TRBJ2-7; 7 bases agree with TRBD1. The CDR3 length is 13 residues. V shed 8 bases and J 2 bases; nucleotides not matched to a gene: 6. Germline V lookup: CDR1 MNHEY, CDR2 SVGEGT. This CDR3 is CASGRDSAYEQYF. In DNA form, the CDR3 reads TGTGCCAGCGGAAGGGACAGCGCCTACGAGCAGTACTTC.

The chain is built from TRBV2 and TRBJ2-3, with 8 bases identical to TRBD2. Germline loops: CDR1 SNHLY, CDR2 FYNNEI. CDR3 length: 15 amino acids. The ends lost 4 bases at V and 5 bases at J; junction bases unmatched: 8. This chain's CDR3 is CASSALSGVKDTQYF. The DNA of the CDR3 is TGTGCCAGCAGTGCTCTTAGCGGGGTTAAAGATACGCAGTATTTT. Supplemented by reference TRBV2 and TRBJ2-3, the full variable domain reads EPEVTQTPSHQVTQMGQEVILRCVPISNHLYFYWYRQILGQKVEFLVSFYNNEISEKSEIFDDQFSVERPDGSNFTLKIRSTKLEDSAMYFCASSALSGVKDTQYFGPGTRLTVL.

The chain has TRBV2 and TRBJ2-6; D unclear. This CDR3 is built from 17 residues. Per germline, CDR1 SNHLY and CDR2 FYNNEI. Deletions cut 6 bases from V and 2 bases from J, with 17 bases between. The CDR3 DNA follows: TGTGCCAGCAGAGGTGGCAGGTCCTCCACTGGGGCCAACGTCCTGACTTTC. Translated, it gives CASRGGRSSTGANVLTF.

This clonotype was seen a single time. The V gene is TRBV10-3, the J gene TRBJ1-1, with D maybe TRBD1 (6 bases). The CDR3 is made up of 12 amino acids. Germline V gives CDR1 ENHRY, CDR2 SYGVKD. V was pared by 10 bases and J by 5 bases, with 14 bases between. The CDR3 DNA is TGTGCCACCGGACAGCAAGGGACTGAAGCTTTCTTT. Protein sequence: CATGQQGTEAFF.

This clonotype has just a few counts. The DNA for the CDR3 is TGTGCCAGCAGCTTGCAAGGGGCAGAGACCCAGTACTTC. This translates into CASSLQGAETQYF. V and J are TRBV7-2 and TRBJ2-5; tentatively, D is TRBD1 (5 bases). Germline V lookup: CDR1 SGHTA, CDR2 FQGNSA. The germline V and J ends were trimmed by 3 bases and 4 bases, with 9 bases remaining between them. CDR3 length equals 13 residues.

The chain uses TRBV2 and TRBJ1-5; D is unclear. In germline, CDR1 is SNHLY, CDR2 FYNNEI. The V end was cut by 0 bases, the J end by 0 bases, with 15 bases between. The CDR3 contains 18 residues. CDR3 sequence: CASSEALGSFYSNQPQHF. DNA of the CDR3: TGTGCCAGCAGTGAAGCGCTAGGCAGTTTCTATAGCAATCAGCCCCAGCATTTT.

J is TRBJ2-5 and V is TRBV20-1; 11 bases line up with TRBD2. The trim removed 1 base at V and 1 base at J, leaving 5 bases unmatched. This CDR3 contains 16 residues. Germline loops: CDR1 DFQATT, CDR2 SNEGSKA (reference sequence). The CDR3 DNA reads TGCAGTGCTAGAGGAACTAGCGGGGGTGCCCAAGAGACCCAGTACTTC. Its protein is CSARGTSGGAQETQYF.

CDR3 loop: CASSLGGEGKPQHF. The DNA for the CDR3 is TGTGCCAGCAGCTTGGGAGGGGAGGGGAAGCCCCAGCATTTT. The rearrangement links TRBV5-5 to TRBJ1-5, with D possibly matching TRBD1 (5 bases). CDR1 is SGHKS, CDR2 YYEKEE, per germline (reference sequence). V gave up 0 bases and J gave up 8 bases, with 12 bases separating them. This CDR3 is 14 amino acids long.

CDR3 sequence (DNA): TGTGCCAGCAGCGGGCCGGGACTGAGCTCTGGGGCCAACGTCCTGACTTTC. As protein: CASSGPGLSSGANVLTF. J is TRBJ2-6 and V is TRBV7-3; possibly TRBD2 for D (6 bases). The CDR3 runs to 17 residues. Trimming stripped 5 bases from V and 0 bases from J, with 14 bases between. Per the germline V gene, CDR1 is SGHTA and CDR2 is FQGTGA.

The chain employs TRBV7-8 and TRBJ1-2; D gene uncertain. Trimming cost V 7 bases and J 4 bases, with 16 bases left between them. The V gene's germline CDR1 is SGHVS and CDR2 FQNEAQ. This CDR3 is 14 amino acids long. CDR3 protein: CASTLEARIYGYTF. The CDR3 DNA reads as TGTGCCAGCACCCTAGAGGCCAGAATCTATGGCTACACCTTC.

The V and J genes are TRBV6-5 and TRBJ2-7, with 8 positions matching TRBD1. The CDR3 totals 14 residues. V lost 4 bases to trimming and J lost 4 bases; unmatched junction nucleotides: 6. Germline-derived CDR1 and CDR2 are MNHEY and SVGAGI. In DNA, the CDR3 is TGTGCCAGCAGTTTGGACAGGGCGAATTACGAGCAGTACTTC. It is translated as CASSLDRANYEQYF.

J is TRBJ1-5 and V is TRBV2; D perhaps matches TRBD1 (5 bases). V gave up 8 bases and J gave up 1 base, with 12 bases separating them. The CDR3 loop spans 14 amino acids. Per the germline V gene, CDR1 is SNHLY and CDR2 is FYNNEI. CDR3 region: CASGVGESNQPQHF. DNA of the CDR3: TGTGCCAGCGGCGTGGGGGAAAGCAATCAGCCCCAGCATTTT.

This clonotype was observed a handful of times. This chain joins TRBV20-1 and TRBJ1-5, with D possibly matching TRBD1 (5 bases). The ends were cut back, 3 bases at V and 4 bases at J, with 16 bases in the middle. Germline V gene sequence: CDR1 DFQATT, CDR2 SNEGSKA (reference sequence). This CDR3 has 15 residues. In nucleotides, the CDR3 is TGCAGTGCTAGGGACTCGGGGCCGGGAAATCAGCCCCAGCATTTT. It is translated as CSARDSGPGNQPQHF.